This T cell receptor beta chain appears in the sequencing data of a study of blood T cell repertoires in COVID-19. Study background: Samples representing acute and convalescent COVID-19 were sourced from the United States, Italy and Spain. PBMCs, B-cell-depleted T cells, or T cells were the source of the cDNA or gDNA that made up the material.

V was clipped by 0 bases and J by 5 bases; unmatched bases: 2. Germline-derived CDR1 and CDR2 are SGHRS and YFSETQ. This CDR3 has 15 amino acids. Original data processing: Estimation of nucleated cell counts was performed using reference gene primer amplification. TCRdb's copy holds only in-frame clones and misses some; the assay was immunoSEQ multiplex PCR. V and J calls plus clone size are reproduced from that table; the DNA served to infer D and trimming. The data hold 110,000 or so clones, with over 80% observed a single time. The J gene is TRBJ2-5, the V gene TRBV5-1, with 12 bases identical to TRBD2. This TCR came from a woman aged 45-59 years with acute or convalescent COVID-19. Sequencing was done on a sample of peripheral blood. The CDR3 loop reads CASSLELAGGETQYF. The CDR3 nucleotides are TGCGCCAGCAGCTTGGAACTAGCGGGGGGTGAGACCCAGTACTTC.